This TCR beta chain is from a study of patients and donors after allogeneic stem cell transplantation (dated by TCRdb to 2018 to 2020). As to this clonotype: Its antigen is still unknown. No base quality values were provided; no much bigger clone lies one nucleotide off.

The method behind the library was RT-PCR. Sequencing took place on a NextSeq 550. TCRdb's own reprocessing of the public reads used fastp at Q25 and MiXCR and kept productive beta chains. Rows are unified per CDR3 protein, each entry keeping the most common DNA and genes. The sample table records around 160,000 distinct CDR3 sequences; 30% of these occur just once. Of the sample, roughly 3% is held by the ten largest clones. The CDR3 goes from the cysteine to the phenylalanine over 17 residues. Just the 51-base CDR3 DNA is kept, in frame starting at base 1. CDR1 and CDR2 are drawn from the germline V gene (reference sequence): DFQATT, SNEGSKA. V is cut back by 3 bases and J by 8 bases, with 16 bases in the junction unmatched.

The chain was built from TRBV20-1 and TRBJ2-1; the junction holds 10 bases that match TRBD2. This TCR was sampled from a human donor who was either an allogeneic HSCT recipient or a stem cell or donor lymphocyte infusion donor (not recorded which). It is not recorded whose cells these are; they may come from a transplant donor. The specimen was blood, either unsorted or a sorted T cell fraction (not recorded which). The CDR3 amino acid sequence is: CSARSFLLSGRTDEQFF. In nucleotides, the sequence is TGCAGTGCTAGGAGTTTTCTACTTAGCGGGAGGACTGATGAGCAGTTCTTC.